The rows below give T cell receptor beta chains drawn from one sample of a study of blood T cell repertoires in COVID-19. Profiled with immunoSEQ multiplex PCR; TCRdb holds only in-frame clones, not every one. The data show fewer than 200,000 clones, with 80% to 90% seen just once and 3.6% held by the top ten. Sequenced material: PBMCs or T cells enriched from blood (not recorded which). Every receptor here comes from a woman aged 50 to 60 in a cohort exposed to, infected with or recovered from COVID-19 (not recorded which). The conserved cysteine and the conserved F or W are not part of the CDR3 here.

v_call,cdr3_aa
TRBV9,ASSRDRVNVEELF
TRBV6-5,AGERWFGETQY
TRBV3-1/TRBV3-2,ASKKAGAGPTDTQY
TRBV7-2,ASSLVGTDYYSNQPQH
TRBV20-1,SAPDVDTQY
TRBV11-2,ASSMERNTEAF
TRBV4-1,ASSNRDRGLTGELF
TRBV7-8,ASSKLPGLENSEQY
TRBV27,ASSLRRGGRETQY
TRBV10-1,ASSGTSTDTQY
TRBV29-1,SVAQAEAF
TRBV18,ASSPLTGAYEQY
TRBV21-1,ASSKEAGSFGYT
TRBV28,ASRPGTNTGELF
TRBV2,ASRDRDSSYEQY
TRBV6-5,ASNDRGLAEAF
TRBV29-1,SVEDGQVNTEAF
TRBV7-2,ASSSGAYEQY
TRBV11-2,ASSSNRAGPQETQY
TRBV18,ASSSGTNSGNTIY
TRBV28,ASSSASGDYEQY
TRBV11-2,ASSKIQSGVGEQY
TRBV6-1,ASSDPGLPSDTQY
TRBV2,ASSRNRQAYYNSPLH
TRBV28,ASRKGLAPNEQF
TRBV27,ASSFPGRRAF
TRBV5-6,ASSLRRSTEAF
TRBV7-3,ASSLSAGGIPSQF
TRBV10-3,AISESGGEQY
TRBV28,ASRTRDRGGGI
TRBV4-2,ASSQDPSFRGGTEAF
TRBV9,ASSVGQLSETQY
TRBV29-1,SVWGSESDTEAF
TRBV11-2,ASSSAGGQGGSPLH
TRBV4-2,ASGTSGGVNEQF
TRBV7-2,ASSFGPQGDGYT
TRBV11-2,ASSPPGQGDYGYT
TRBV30,AWTPLSSYEQY
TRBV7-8,ASSLAGRAQETQY
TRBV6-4,ASSDSSVRGEQF
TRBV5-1,ASSLTGLGNTIY
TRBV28,ASSFLGGGSTDTQY
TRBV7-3,ASSLGANTGELF
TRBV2,ASSEPRSGGDRSYEQY
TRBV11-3,ASSLTGGPKETQY
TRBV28,ASGLGGIQPQH
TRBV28,ASRRQAQGAGGWSNQPQH
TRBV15,ATSATGDSNQPQH
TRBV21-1,ASSNRQGGGLGNQPQH
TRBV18,ASSPRRGFDEKLF
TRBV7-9,ASSWTEANEKLF
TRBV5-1,ASSLGLGQGNSPLH
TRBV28,ASSIGGFTQETQY
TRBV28,ASRSPGGATNEKLF
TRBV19,ASSKRTSGGSSYNEQF
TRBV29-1,SVEDRAKNYEQY
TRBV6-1,ASSEVGVDTQY
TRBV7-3,ASSPTSTYEQY